This T cell receptor (beta chain) derives from a study of blood T cell repertoires in COVID-19. Some clones are missing from TCRdb's copy, which holds only in-frame ones; the method was immunoSEQ multiplex PCR. There are fewer than 350,000 clones in the sample; roughly 89% occur only once, and about 5.5% lies in the top ten. CDR3 length equals 14 residues. In germline, CDR1 is LNHDA, CDR2 SQIVND (reference sequence). Trimming took 4 bases from V and 7 from J; bases not matched to a gene: 9. The TCR was taken from a woman aged 40 to 50 who had recovered from COVID-19. What was sequenced was PBMCs or T cells enriched from blood (not recorded which). The chain combines TRBV19 with TRBJ1-2; 7 bases agree with TRBD1. DNA of the CDR3: TGTGCCAGTAGTACGGAGACAGGGTTCAGTGGCTACACCTTC. Amino acids: CASSTETGFSGYTF.